This T cell receptor beta chain was recorded in a study of PD-1 blockade in classical Hodgkin lymphoma. Points from the study as a whole: What drove the repertoire differences, possibly disease activity or prior therapy, has not been defined. Reported baseline diversity: healthy donors highest, relapsed/refractory patients lowest. Before treatment, complete responders showed about the same diversity as newly diagnosed patients. At C4D1, TCR diversity had climbed significantly for CD4+ cells, though not for CD8+ cells.

Measured with immunoSEQ multiplex PCR; TCRdb has only the in-frame clones, and not every one. There are fewer than 15,000 clones in the sample; more than 70% occur only once, and 4.6% lies in the top ten. Each and every patient relapsed after autologous stem cell transplantation, and patients got differing brentuximab vedotin exposure. CDR1 and CDR2 (germline): MDHEN, SYDVKM. The ends were cut back, 4 bases at V and 0 bases at J, with 13 bases in the middle. The CDR3 sequence is 16 residues long. For this clone: As yet, its antigen is unknown.

This TCR was recovered from a human donor with classical Hodgkin lymphoma. The gene calls are TRBV28 and TRBJ1-5; D not certain. The specimen was peripheral blood mononuclear cells (PBMCs), collected at baseline. The CDR3 is CASSSLEADSNQPQHF. CDR3 nucleotide sequence: TGTGCCAGCAGTTCCCTTGAGGCGGATAGCAATCAGCCCCAGCATTTT.